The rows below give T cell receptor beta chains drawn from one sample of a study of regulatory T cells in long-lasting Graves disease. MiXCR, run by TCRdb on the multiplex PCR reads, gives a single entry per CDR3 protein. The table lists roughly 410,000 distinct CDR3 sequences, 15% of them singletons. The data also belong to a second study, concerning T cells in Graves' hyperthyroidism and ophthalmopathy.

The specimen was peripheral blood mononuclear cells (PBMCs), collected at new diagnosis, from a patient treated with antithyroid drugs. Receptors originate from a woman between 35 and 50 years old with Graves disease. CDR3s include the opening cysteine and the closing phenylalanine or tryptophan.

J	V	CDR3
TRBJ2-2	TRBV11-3	CASSLIAGARTGELFF
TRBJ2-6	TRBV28	CASSLDRAYSGANVLTF
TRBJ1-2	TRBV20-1	CSASGQSRGPGYTF
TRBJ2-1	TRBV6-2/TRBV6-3	CASSYSLMGHEQFF
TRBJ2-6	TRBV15	CATSRIPGQGSSGANVLTF
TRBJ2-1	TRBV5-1	CASSLDRDGYNEQFF
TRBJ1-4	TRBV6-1	CASRSGTGNEKLFF
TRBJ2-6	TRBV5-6	CASSLRGRGANVLTF
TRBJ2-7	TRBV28	CASRQGNPYEQYF
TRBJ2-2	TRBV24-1	CATRPRGSSTGELFF
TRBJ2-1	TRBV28	CASSSGRSYNERFF
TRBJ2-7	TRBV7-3	CASSLPGVTGEQYF
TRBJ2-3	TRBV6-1	CASRRDNTDTQYF
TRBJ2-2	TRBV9	CASSPREGGTGELFF
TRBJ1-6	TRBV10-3	CAISEGSYNSPLHF
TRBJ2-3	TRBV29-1	CSVEDGRSYF
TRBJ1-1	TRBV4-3	CASSQDGRMNTEAFF
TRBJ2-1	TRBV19	CASSSVAYNEQFF
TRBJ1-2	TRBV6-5	CASSYTIPTGGGYTF
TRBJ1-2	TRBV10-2	CASRGKGQNYGYTF
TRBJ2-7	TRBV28	CASRSTPGAKNSYELYF
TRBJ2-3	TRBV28	CASSLCPRYRVGTDTQYF
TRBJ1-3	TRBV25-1	CASSEYFGQESSGNTIYF
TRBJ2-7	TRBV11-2	CASSLEPPGSYEQYF
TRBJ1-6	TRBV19	CASRPGQGTLPLHF
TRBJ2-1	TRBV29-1	CSVAKLASRSYNEQFF
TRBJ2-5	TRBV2	CASREQGRETQYF
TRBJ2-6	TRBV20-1	CSAIQGAGANVLTF
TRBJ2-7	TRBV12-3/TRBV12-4	CASRDGLAGSYEQYF
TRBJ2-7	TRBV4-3	CASSPDRGPGSYEQYF
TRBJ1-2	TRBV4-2	CASSQDDSSYGYTF
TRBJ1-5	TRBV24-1	CATSDPTQGNNQPQHF
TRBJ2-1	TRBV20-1	CSARDLRDPNEQFF
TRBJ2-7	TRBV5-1	CASRGQGLAYHAQYF
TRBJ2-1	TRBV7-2	CASSFVSGRDNEQFF
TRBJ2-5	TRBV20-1	CSAAPPGTGVETQYF
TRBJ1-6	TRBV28	CASSFRGGESPLHF
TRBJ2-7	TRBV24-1	CATRDSATYEQYF
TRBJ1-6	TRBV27	CASSPTGQLSSPLHF
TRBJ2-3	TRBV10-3	CATTGTSGGIADTQYF
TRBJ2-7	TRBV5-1	CASSSTSGAHEQYF
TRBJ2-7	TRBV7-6	CASTQGAGQNLDEQYF
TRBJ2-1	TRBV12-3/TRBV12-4	CASSLGLAGWYSPNEQFF
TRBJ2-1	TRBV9	CASSVEPTSGINEQFF
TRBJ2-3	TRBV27	CASSLISSGTSTDTQYF
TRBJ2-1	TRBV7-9	CASSLSGTSGSNEQFF
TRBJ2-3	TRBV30	CAWSRTSTFTDTQYF
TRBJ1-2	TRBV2	CASSRDRVTYGYTF
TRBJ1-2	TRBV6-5	CASSLGAAYGYTF